Sequencing of this T cell receptor beta chain was carried out in a study of shared clonotypes between healthy human individuals. The CDR3 extends over 13 amino acids. V was pared by 4 bases and J by 9 bases, with 8 bases of the junction left unmatched. Germline CDR1 and CDR2: SGHTA and FQGNSA. TCRdb's table, derived via immunoSEQ multiplex PCR, lists solely in-frame clones and lacks some. The sample holds about 560,000 clones, around three quarters seen once. V is TRBV7-2 and J is TRBJ2-7, with TRBD1 matching over 8 bases. The clonotype originates from a middle-aged woman in good health. Some clones in this sample may be carry-over from other donors' samples. The sequenced sample consisted of PBMCs. The CDR3 DNA reads as TGTGCCAGCAGCTCACCGGACAGGGCAGTGCAGTACTTC. It codes for CASSSPDRAVQYF.